The 29 T cell receptor beta chains below all came from one sample that was sequenced in a study of shared clonotypes between healthy human individuals. The repertoire was sequenced with immunoSEQ multiplex PCR; TCRdb's copy has only in-frame clones and lacks some. The sample gives 400,000 to 600,000 clones, around 75% of which show up once; around 13% is in the top ten. The specimen sequenced was PBMCs. These receptors came from a woman in her forties in good health. Some clones in this sample may be carry-over from other donors' samples.

The chain combines TRBV6-4 with TRBJ2-5, with 8 bases lining up with TRBD2. Unmatched junction bases numbered 8, after V lost 3 bases and J lost 2 bases. Germline values: CDR1 MRHNA, CDR2 SNTAGT. This CDR3 has 16 residues. CDR3 amino acids: CASSERSGSGQETQYF. In nucleotides, the CDR3 is TGTGCCAGCAGTGAGAGGAGCGGGAGTGGGCAAGAGACCCAGTACTTC.

V is TRBV5-1 and J is TRBJ2-7; the match to TRBD1 covers 10 bases. V was clipped by 4 bases and J by 5 bases; unmatched bases: 3. The germline V gene encodes CDR1 SGHRS and CDR2 YFSETQ. CDR3 length: 13 residues. CDR3 nucleotides: TGCGCCAGCAGCATAGGGACAGGGGACGAGCAGTACTTC. Encoded protein: CASSIGTGDEQYF.

The chain employs TRBV5-4 and TRBJ2-7, with a possible D match to TRBD1 (6 bases). Trimming stripped 3 bases from V and 3 bases from J, with 19 bases between. The CDR3 consists of 16 residues. Germline CDR1 reads SGHNT; CDR2 reads YYREEE (reference sequence). This chain's CDR3 is CASSSNPTGISYEQYF. CDR3 nucleotides: TGTGCCAGCAGCTCCAATCCCACAGGGATAAGCTACGAGCAGTACTTC.

V usage is TRBV14 and J usage is TRBJ2-3; possibly TRBD2 for D (5 bases). The ends were cut back, 7 bases at V and 2 bases at J, with 13 bases in the middle. The CDR3 totals 14 residues. Germline V CDR1 and CDR2: SGHDN, FVKESK. CDR3 in DNA: TGTGCCAGCACTAGCAGCTATTCCACAGATACGCAGTATTTT. Its translation: CASTSSYSTDTQYF.

This rearrangement joins TRBV7-8 to TRBJ2-2; either TRBD1 or TRBD2 may supply D (5 bases each). The CDR3 spans 16 residues. From germline, CDR1 is SGHVS and CDR2 FQNEAQ. V was trimmed by 4 bases and J by 0 bases, leaving 12 bases between them. The CDR3 loop reads CASSSTGTTNTGELFF. The CDR3, as DNA: TGTGCCAGCAGCTCCACCGGGACGACGAACACCGGGGAGCTGTTTTTT.

The rearrangement uses TRBV2 and TRBJ2-7, with D perhaps TRBD1 or TRBD2 (7 bases each). V was cut by 10 bases and J by 7 bases, with 14 bases left in between. The CDR3 totals 11 residues. Germline loops: CDR1 SNHLY, CDR2 FYNNEI. The DNA for the CDR3 is TGTGCCACCAGGGGGGGGGATGAGCAGTACTTC. Translated: CATRGGDEQYF.

The chain recombines TRBV5-4 with TRBJ1-4, with D unclear. The CDR3 has 14 amino acids. V was shortened by 4 bases and J by 6 bases, with 13 bases between the two germline ends. Germline loops: CDR1 SGHNT, CDR2 YYREEE (reference sequence). CDR3: CASSPRLGDEKLFF. The DNA for the CDR3 is TGTGCCAGCAGCCCAAGACTTGGGGATGAAAAACTGTTTTTT. Full variable domain (outside the CDR3, taken from reference TRBV5-4 and TRBJ1-4): ETGVTQSPTHLIKTRGQQVTLRCSSQSGHNTVSWYQQALGQGPQFIFQYYREEENGRGNFPPRFSGLQFPNYSSELNVNALELDDSALYLCASSPRLGDEKLFFGSGTQLSVL.

This clone was counted at least ten times. This chain uses TRBV30 with TRBJ1-4; TRBD1 is a possible D gene (5 bases). The CDR3 sequence is 11 residues long. V was trimmed by 5 bases and J by 13 bases, leaving 14 bases between them. Germline assignment: CDR1 GTSNPN and CDR2 SVGIG (reference sequence). The CDR3 here is CAWDKGRTLFF. The DNA of the CDR3 is TGTGCCTGGGACAAGGGGCGTACACTGTTTTTT.

This rearrangement joins TRBV28 to TRBJ2-2; 10 bases align to TRBD2. The CDR3 has 15 residues. J lost 6 bases, V lost 4 bases, and 5 bases had no gene match. Germline V gene sequence: CDR1 MDHEN, CDR2 SYDVKM. CDR3: CASSSSGSAAGELFF. As DNA, the CDR3 is TGTGCCAGCAGTTCTAGCGGGAGTGCGGCCGGGGAGCTGTTTTTT.

The chain joins TRBV9 to TRBJ2-5; the D gene could be TRBD1 or TRBD2 (6 bases each). The J call is in doubt because the DNA end fits TRBJ2-7 better. There are 15 residues in the CDR3. Per the germline V gene, CDR1 is SGDLS and CDR2 is YYNGEE. The CDR3 nucleotides are TGTGCCAGCAGCCGTATCGGTACAGGGAGGCACGAGCAGTACTTC. Translated: CASSRIGTGRHEQYF.

This clone was counted a few times. The chain is built from TRBV9 and TRBJ2-6; no firm D call. There are 14 residues in the CDR3. Looked up from germline, CDR1 is SGDLS and CDR2 is YYNGEE. V was clipped by 7 bases and J by 4 bases, with 12 bases between them. CDR3 amino acids: CASSSTAGANVLTF. The CDR3 coding sequence is TGTGCCAGCTCTTCGACGGCCGGGGCCAACGTCCTGACTTTC. Full variable domain (rest looked up from reference TRBV9 and TRBJ2-6): DSGVTQTPKHLITATGQRVTLRCSPRSGDLSVYWYQQSLDQGLQFLIQYYNGEERAKGNILERFSAQQFPDLHSELNLSSLELGDSALYFCASSSTAGANVLTFGAGSRLTVL.

This clone was recorded once. J is TRBJ2-7 and V is TRBV6-1; TRBD1 aligns across 7 bases. CDR3 length equals 13 residues. Trimming took 6 bases from V and 5 from J; bases not matched to a gene: 7. CDR1 is MNHNS and CDR2 is SASEGT in the germline V gene. The CDR3 coding sequence is TGTGCCAGCAGGACGACAGGGACCCACGAGCAGTACTTC. It translates to CASRTTGTHEQYF.

This clone was counted a few times. The genes are TRBV28 and TRBJ1-4; D unclear. Looked up from germline, CDR1 is MDHEN and CDR2 is SYDVKM. Trimming stripped 8 bases from V and 3 bases from J, with 13 bases between. The CDR3 is 14 residues long. CDR3 loop: CASLVSGANEKLFF. In nucleotides, the CDR3 is TGTGCCAGCCTTGTATCCGGGGCTAATGAAAAACTGTTTTTT.

This clone was seen repeatedly, ten times or more. This chain joins TRBV11-3 and TRBJ2-1; 8 nucleotides align to TRBD2. The CDR3 is 14 residues long. With V trimmed by 3 bases and J by 9 bases, 7 bases remained unmatched. Per the germline V gene, CDR1 is SGHNT and CDR2 is YENEEA. The CDR3 coding sequence is TGTGCCAGCAGCTTTAGCGGGACCCTCGGTGAGCAGTTCTTC. Translated, it gives CASSFSGTLGEQFF.

CDR3 in amino acids: CASSHRLAGPTDTQYF. The CDR3 nucleotides are TGCGCCAGCAGCCACCGACTAGCGGGGCCCACAGATACGCAGTATTTT. This chain joins TRBV4-1 and TRBJ2-3, with TRBD2 matching 11 bases. This CDR3 has 16 amino acids. The V segment lost 3 bases and the J segment 2 bases; nucleotides outside the gene matches: 4. CDR1 is MGHRA, CDR2 YSYEKL, per germline.

As DNA, the CDR3 is TGTGCCAGCAGCTTAAGGGCCGGCAATGAGCAGTTCTTC. This codes for CASSLRAGNEQFF. J is TRBJ2-1 and V is TRBV7-3; D is unresolved. Trimming took 1 base from V and 6 from J, leaving 7 bases between them. The CDR3 is made up of 13 amino acids. Germline values: CDR1 SGHTA, CDR2 FQGTGA.

This chain links TRBV29-1 with TRBJ1-2; D is unresolved. With 0 bases removed from V and 2 bases from J, the gap between germline ends came to 7 bases. CDR1 SQVTM and CDR2 ANQGSEA come from the germline V gene. The CDR3 extends over 13 amino acids. The CDR3 here is CSVEEGPNYGYTF. The DNA of the CDR3 is TGCAGCGTTGAAGAAGGTCCGAACTATGGCTACACCTTC.

This clone was observed once. V and J are TRBV11-2 and TRBJ2-1; 9 positions agree with TRBD2. V lost 1 base, J lost 7 bases, and 5 bases stayed unmatched. The CDR3 spans 15 residues. Germline CDR1 reads SGHAT; CDR2 reads FQNNGV. The CDR3 sequence is CASSLAAGGGNEQFF. The CDR3 DNA sequence: TGTGCCAGCAGCTTAGCGGCGGGAGGGGGTAATGAGCAGTTCTTC.

A single count supports this clone. This chain uses TRBV30 with TRBJ1-5; D might be TRBD1 (6 bases). Per the germline V gene, CDR1 is GTSNPN and CDR2 is SVGIG (reference sequence). The CDR3 consists of 13 residues. Trimming took 5 bases from V and 2 from J, leaving 10 bases between them. The CDR3 here is CAWGQRGNQPQHF. CDR3 in DNA: TGTGCCTGGGGACAGAGAGGCAATCAGCCCCAGCATTTT.

The CDR3 DNA sequence: TGTGCCAGTAGTATTATGGGGGGACAGGGAATCGACGAGCAGTACTTC. Translating it yields CASSIMGGQGIDEQYF. The chain combines TRBV19 with TRBJ2-7; TRBD1 matches 9 bases. The V segment lost 3 bases and the J segment 5 bases; nucleotides outside the gene matches: 11. The germline CDR1 and CDR2 sequences are LNHDA and SQIVND (reference sequence). This CDR3 has 16 amino acids.

The chain carries TRBV2 and TRBJ1-2; 8 bases agree with TRBD1. Germline V CDR1 and CDR2: SNHLY, FYNNEI. The CDR3 is made up of 11 amino acids. J was trimmed by 9 bases and V by 6 bases; bases with no gene match: 3. CDR3 loop: CASRQGASYTF. The CDR3 coding sequence is TGTGCCAGCAGGCAGGGGGCGAGCTACACCTTC.

CDR3 sequence: CASSVGRASYNEQFF. CDR3 sequence (DNA): TGCGCCAGCAGTGTTGGGAGGGCCTCCTACAATGAGCAGTTCTTC. The chain employs TRBV10-2 and TRBJ2-1; 7 bases line up with TRBD2. Germline assignment: CDR1 WSHSY and CDR2 SAAADI. Trimming took 4 bases from V and 0 from J; bases not matched to a gene: 3. The CDR3 spans 15 residues.

The chain joins TRBV7-9 to TRBJ1-2, with D uncertain. Deletions cut 5 bases from V and 1 base from J, with 2 bases between. This CDR3 has 11 residues. CDR1 is SEHNR, CDR2 FQNEAQ, per germline (reference sequence). CDR3 loop: CASSNNYGYTF. In DNA, the CDR3 is TGTGCCAGCAGCAATAACTATGGCTACACCTTC.

The chain couples TRBV12-5 to TRBJ2-1; D is possibly TRBD1 or TRBD2 (5 bases each). The germline V gene has CDR1 LGHNT and CDR2 FRNRAP. The CDR3 has 11 amino acids. V was shortened by 3 bases and J by 9 bases, with 6 bases between the two germline ends. As DNA, the CDR3 is TGTGCTAGTGGTTTCGGGACTGAGCAGTTCTTC. Amino acid sequence: CASGFGTEQFF.

V and J are TRBV6-5 and TRBJ1-3; tentatively, D is TRBD1 (6 bases). The CDR3 has 16 residues. Germline CDR1 is MNHEY and CDR2 is SVGAGI. V was shortened by 2 bases and J by 0 bases, with 11 bases between the two germline ends. CDR3 DNA sequence: TGTGCCAGCAGTTACGGGGCAGGGGCCTCTGGAAACACCATATATTTT. Its protein is CASSYGAGASGNTIYF.

The V gene is TRBV4-2, the J gene TRBJ2-7; 10 nucleotides match TRBD1. The germline V gene has CDR1 LGHNA and CDR2 YNFKEQ. The length of the CDR3 is 16 residues. J was trimmed by 2 bases and V by 4 bases; bases with no gene match: 8. This chain's CDR3 is CASSPGQGDPTYEQYF. The CDR3 coding sequence is TGTGCCAGCAGCCCCGGACAGGGGGACCCCACCTACGAGCAGTACTTC.

J is TRBJ1-2 and V is TRBV27, with TRBD1 matching over 7 bases. Germline V CDR1 and CDR2: MNHEY, SMNVEV (reference sequence). Unmatched junction bases numbered 7, after V lost 6 bases and J lost 6 bases. CDR3 size: 13 residues. CDR3 DNA: TGTGCCAGCAGAATTGACAGGGAACATGGCTACACCTTC. Translation gives CASRIDREHGYTF.

V usage is TRBV7-2 and J usage is TRBJ1-1; D unresolved. There are 13 residues in the CDR3. Germline-derived CDR1 and CDR2 are SGHTA and FQGNSA. The ends were cut back, 3 bases at V and 11 bases at J, with 16 bases in the middle. The CDR3 nucleotides are TGTGCCAGCAGCTTCAAGGGAACCCTGGTGGCTTTCTTT. It encodes CASSFKGTLVAFF.

This chain links TRBV7-3 with TRBJ2-3; D remains unclear. Trimming took off 5 bases at V and 0 bases at J, with 12 bases between the two ends. Germline-derived CDR1 and CDR2 are SGHTA and FQGTGA. The CDR3 sequence is 15 residues long. Here the CDR3 DNA reads TGTGCCAGCAGCCCCACGCCAGAGAGCACAGATACGCAGTATTTT. It codes for CASSPTPESTDTQYF.